This TCR beta chain was documented in a study of T cells in women clearing cervical HPV infection. About this clone itself: Its matching antigen is unknown. The read ends 3 residues before the CDR3 terminus; that terminus is restored from the germline J gene.

Germline loops: CDR1 SGHRS, CDR2 YFSETQ. The CDR3 extends over 13 amino acids. The ends were cut back, 7 bases at V and 3 bases at J, with 14 bases in the middle. Study observations and caveats: Richness differences could reflect unmeasured T-cell content per sample. CIN3+ cases had significantly higher TCR richness than controls; evenness did not differ. Controls had more TRBV6-7 (approximately 0.15%) than cases (about 0.11%).

Produced via immunoSEQ multiplex PCR; TCRdb's table is partial and in-frame only. The sample's table shows 20,000 to 25,000 clones. The source of this sequence is a woman aged 18 to 69 with a cervical HPV16 infection that either progressed to CIN3+ or cleared (not recorded which). The chain couples TRBV5-1 to TRBJ2-7, with D tentatively TRBD1 (5 bases). What was sequenced was blood buffy coat. The covered CDR3 bases are TGCGCCAGCGGGCGGCTAGGGGACTACGAG. It yields the protein CASGRLGDYE. The whole CDR3 sequence reads CASGRLGDYEQYF.